The clone carrying this T cell receptor beta chain appeared a few times. These data belong to a study of blood T cell repertoires in COVID-19. Germline CDR1 and CDR2: LNHDA and SQIVND (reference sequence). CDR3 length equals 13 residues. TCRdb keeps only in-frame clones here, not all; method: immunoSEQ multiplex PCR. This table has a few hundred thousand clones, over 75% appearing once. The sample taken for sequencing was PBMCs or T cells enriched from blood (not recorded which). The source of this sequence is a woman between 50 and 59 years old who had recovered from COVID-19. V is TRBV19 and J is TRBJ1-5; perhaps TRBD1 as D (5 bases). This CDR3 is CAVGRGSNQPQHF. The CDR3 DNA sequence: TGTGCTGTTGGACGGGGGAGCAATCAGCCCCAGCATTTT.